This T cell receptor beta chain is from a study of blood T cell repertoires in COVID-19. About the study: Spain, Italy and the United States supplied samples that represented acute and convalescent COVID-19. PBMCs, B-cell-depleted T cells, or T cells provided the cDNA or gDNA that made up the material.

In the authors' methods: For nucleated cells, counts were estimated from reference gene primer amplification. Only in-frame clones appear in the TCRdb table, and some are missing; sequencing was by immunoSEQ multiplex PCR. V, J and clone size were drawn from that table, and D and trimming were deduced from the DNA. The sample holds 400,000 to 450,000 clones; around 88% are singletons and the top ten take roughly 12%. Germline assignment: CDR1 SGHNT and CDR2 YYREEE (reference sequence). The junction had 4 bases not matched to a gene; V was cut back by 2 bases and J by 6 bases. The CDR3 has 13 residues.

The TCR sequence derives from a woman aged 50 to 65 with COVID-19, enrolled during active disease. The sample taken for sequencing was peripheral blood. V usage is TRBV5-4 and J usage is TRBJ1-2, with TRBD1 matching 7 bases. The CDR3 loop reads CASSLEGANGYTF. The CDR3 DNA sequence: TGTGCCAGCAGCTTAGAGGGGGCGAATGGCTACACCTTC.